This entry is about one T cell receptor (beta chain). The data derive from a study of blood T cell repertoires in COVID-19. Study-level information: T cells, B-cell-depleted T cells, or PBMCs provided the cDNA or gDNA that served as material.

The V end lost 0 bases, the J end lost 0 bases, and 14 bases lay between the germline ends. CDR1 is MNHEY, CDR2 SVGEGT, per germline. The CDR3 has 17 residues. Enrolled through a virtual design, the participants were between about 18 and 100 years of age and came from 24 US areas. Generated by immunoSEQ multiplex PCR, the TCRdb table keeps only in-frame clones and is missing some. The table lists about 300,000 clones, 89% of them singletons. The TCR sequence derives from a man aged 55 to 69 who had recovered from COVID-19. The rearrangement links TRBV6-2 or TRBV6-3 to TRBJ2-5, with D possibly matching TRBD1 (6 bases). The material sequenced was PBMCs or T cells enriched from blood (not recorded which). This chain's CDR3 is CASSYSRGKKYQETQYF. The DNA for the CDR3 is TGTGCCAGCAGTTACTCAAGGGGGAAAAAGTACCAAGAGACCCAGTACTTC.